This entry describes one TCR beta chain. The data originate from a study of Ad26.COV2.S vaccination and SARS-CoV-2 variants. The treatment was: around 19 received Ad26.COV2.S at low or high dose, single or two shots; 5 received placebo; per-sample allocation not given. Material that was analyzed had been drawn on day 63 after the first vaccine or placebo injection. Sequencing used immunoSEQ multiplex PCR; TCRdb keeps in-frame clones, though not all of them. The sample shows some 250,000 clones, 88% of them seen only once. The CDR3 length is 21 residues. CDR1 is MGHRA, CDR2 YSYEKL, per germline. Trimming shortened V by 2 bases and J by 0 bases, and 23 bases separated the two germline ends.

The TCR was taken from a person aged 18-65 years who received the Ad26.COV2.S COVID-19 vaccine or a placebo. The chain uses TRBV4-1 and TRBJ1-6; D possibly corresponds to TRBD1 (5 bases). The input for sequencing was peripheral blood, taken in a trial of Ad26.COV2.S vaccine versus placebo. The chain's CDR3 is CASSQYTRQGRKSSYNSPLHF. In DNA, the CDR3 is TGCGCCAGCAGCCAATACACCCGGCAGGGACGAAAGAGCTCCTATAATTCACCCCTCCACTTT.